Listed below are T cell receptor beta chains from one sample, sequenced in a study of T-cell reconstitution after alpha-beta-depleted transplantation in children. A single record per CDR3 protein comes from TCRdb applying MiXCR to the PCR reads. The repertoire holds just under 350,000 distinct CDR3 sequences, about 17% seen once, with roughly two fifths in the top ten. The sample here was PBMCs, mostly from graft donor cells, taken 360 days after TCRalphabeta/CD19-depleted stem cell transplant. These receptors came from a male patient aged 2 to 10 who had a stem cell transplant for acute lymphoblastic leukemia, so the T cells may come from the graft donor. The CDR3 runs from the conserved cysteine through the conserved F or W. D genes are given only for firm matches. Clone size is not always given. Where it is, it says once, few, many or a class for expanded clones.

d_gene: -; v_gene: TRBV29-1; abundance: -; j_gene: TRBJ2-4; CDR3nt: TGCAGCGTTGAAGGGTACGGAAAAAACATTCAGTACTTC; CDR3aa: CSVEGYGKNIQYF
d_gene: -; v_gene: TRBV5-1; abundance: -; j_gene: TRBJ2-7; CDR3nt: TGCGCCAGCAGCTTGGGGGGTGTGGGCCCCTACGAGCAGTACTTC; CDR3aa: CASSLGGVGPYEQYF
d_gene: TRBD2; v_gene: TRBV12-3/TRBV12-4; abundance: -; j_gene: TRBJ2-7; CDR3nt: TGTGCCAGCAGTGAGAGCGGGAGGTCTCACGAGCAGTACTTC; CDR3aa: CASSESGRSHEQYF
d_gene: -; v_gene: TRBV12-3/TRBV12-4; abundance: few; j_gene: TRBJ2-1; CDR3nt: TGTGCCAGCAGTTTAAACGCCGCTCACTCCTACAATGAGCAGTTCTTC; CDR3aa: CASSLNAAHSYNEQFF
d_gene: TRBD1; v_gene: TRBV29-1; abundance: -; j_gene: TRBJ2-5; CDR3nt: TGCAGCGTACACAGGGGAGAGACCCAGTACTTC; CDR3aa: CSVHRGETQYF
d_gene: -; v_gene: TRBV6-5; abundance: -; j_gene: TRBJ2-3; CDR3nt: TGTGCCAGCAGTTACAGACCCCTGACCCTCCTCGGCACAGATACGCAGTATTTT; CDR3aa: CASSYRPLTLLGTDTQYF
d_gene: -; v_gene: TRBV7-3; abundance: few; j_gene: TRBJ2-2; CDR3nt: TGTGCCAGCAGCGACGGGGGAAACACCGGGGAGCTGTTTTTT; CDR3aa: CASSDGGNTGELFF
d_gene: -; v_gene: TRBV2; abundance: few; j_gene: TRBJ1-1; CDR3nt: TGTGCCAGCAGTGAGCCGGCCGAAGCTTTCTTT; CDR3aa: CASSEPAEAFF
d_gene: -; v_gene: TRBV4-2; abundance: -; j_gene: TRBJ2-7; CDR3nt: TGTGCCAGCAGCCAAGATCCGGTTGGGACGGTGGGTTCCTACGAGCAGTACTTC; CDR3aa: CASSQDPVGTVGSYEQYF
d_gene: -; v_gene: TRBV12-3/TRBV12-4; abundance: many; j_gene: TRBJ2-2; CDR3nt: TGTGCCATGAGCCAGGGGTCGGGCACCGGGGAGCTGTTTTTT; CDR3aa: CAMSQGSGTGELFF
d_gene: TRBD2; v_gene: TRBV14; abundance: -; j_gene: TRBJ2-3; CDR3nt: TGTGCCAGCAGCCAACCTAGCGGGAGGGCCGATTATACAGATACGCAGTATTTT; CDR3aa: CASSQPSGRADYTDTQYF
d_gene: TRBD2; v_gene: TRBV20-1; abundance: -; j_gene: TRBJ2-3; CDR3nt: TGCAGTGCCAGGGACGCTGGGACTAGCGGGAGTTTTAGCACAGATACGCAGTATTTT; CDR3aa: CSARDAGTSGSFSTDTQYF
d_gene: -; v_gene: TRBV20-1; abundance: few; j_gene: TRBJ2-5; CDR3nt: TGCAGTGCTAGCTCGACGGTAGAAGGGACCCAGTACTTC; CDR3aa: CSASSTVEGTQYF
d_gene: TRBD2; v_gene: TRBV9; abundance: many; j_gene: TRBJ2-1; CDR3nt: TGTGCCAGCAGCGCACCCGGGACTAGCGGACGTTACAATGAGCAGTTCTTC; CDR3aa: CASSAPGTSGRYNEQFF
d_gene: -; v_gene: TRBV6-1; abundance: few; j_gene: TRBJ1-5; CDR3nt: TGTGCCAGCACCTTTTATGACAGACCCAATCAGCCCCAGCATTTT; CDR3aa: CASTFYDRPNQPQHF
d_gene: -; v_gene: TRBV4-1; abundance: few; j_gene: TRBJ2-2; CDR3nt: TGCGCCAGCAGCCAAGATCTTTGGACCGGGGAGCTGTTTTTT; CDR3aa: CASSQDLWTGELFF
d_gene: -; v_gene: TRBV4-2; abundance: -; j_gene: TRBJ2-3; CDR3nt: TGTGCCAGCAGCCAAGATGAGGGTTTGGCGGAGACAGATACGCAGTATTTT; CDR3aa: CASSQDEGLAETDTQYF
d_gene: -; v_gene: TRBV20-1; abundance: few; j_gene: TRBJ1-1; CDR3nt: TGCAGTGCTGAACGGGGCCCCGGGAACACTGAAGCTTTCTTT; CDR3aa: CSAERGPGNTEAFF
d_gene: TRBD2; v_gene: TRBV4-2; abundance: -; j_gene: TRBJ2-1; CDR3nt: TGTGCCAGCAGCGGGACTACCTCCTACAATGAGCAGTTCTTC; CDR3aa: CASSGTTSYNEQFF
d_gene: TRBD2; v_gene: TRBV7-2; abundance: -; j_gene: TRBJ2-1; CDR3nt: TGTGCCAGCAGCTTTGTTGCGGGAGGAGTAGGTGAGCAGTTCTTC; CDR3aa: CASSFVAGGVGEQFF
d_gene: TRBD2; v_gene: TRBV24-1; abundance: many; j_gene: TRBJ2-7; CDR3nt: TGTGCCACCAGTGGACCAGGGACTAGCGGGGTCTACGAGCAGTACTTC; CDR3aa: CATSGPGTSGVYEQYF
d_gene: -; v_gene: TRBV4-2; abundance: few; j_gene: TRBJ2-2; CDR3nt: TGTGCCAGCAGCCAAGCGGGAAGTAGGGGGGTCTACACCGGGGAGCTGTTTTTT; CDR3aa: CASSQAGSRGVYTGELFF
d_gene: -; v_gene: TRBV12-3/TRBV12-4; abundance: -; j_gene: TRBJ2-4; CDR3nt: TGTGCCAGCAGTTTAGGGCAGAAAAACATTCAGTACTTC; CDR3aa: CASSLGQKNIQYF
d_gene: -; v_gene: TRBV28; abundance: many; j_gene: TRBJ2-2; CDR3nt: TGTGCCAGCTCCTTTCGGGTAGGGGAGCTGTTTTTT; CDR3aa: CASSFRVGELFF
d_gene: TRBD2; v_gene: TRBV9; abundance: -; j_gene: TRBJ2-3; CDR3nt: TGTGCCAGCAGCTCGCAACCGAGGGAGGGGACTAGGGAATTTGGTACGCAGTATTTT; CDR3aa: CASSSQPREGTREFGTQYF
d_gene: TRBD2; v_gene: TRBV6-5; abundance: few; j_gene: TRBJ2-2; CDR3nt: TGTGCCAGCAGTTGGGAGGGGACGGACACCGGGGAGCTGTTTTTT; CDR3aa: CASSWEGTDTGELFF
d_gene: -; v_gene: TRBV5-1; abundance: many; j_gene: TRBJ2-1; CDR3nt: TGCGCCAGCAGCCCCTGGGACTCCAAGGGACGGCAGTTCTTC; CDR3aa: CASSPWDSKGRQFF
d_gene: TRBD2; v_gene: TRBV10-3; abundance: -; j_gene: TRBJ2-1; CDR3nt: TGTGCCATCAGTGGCGGGACTAGCGGGGAGGATGAGCAGTTCTTC; CDR3aa: CAISGGTSGEDEQFF